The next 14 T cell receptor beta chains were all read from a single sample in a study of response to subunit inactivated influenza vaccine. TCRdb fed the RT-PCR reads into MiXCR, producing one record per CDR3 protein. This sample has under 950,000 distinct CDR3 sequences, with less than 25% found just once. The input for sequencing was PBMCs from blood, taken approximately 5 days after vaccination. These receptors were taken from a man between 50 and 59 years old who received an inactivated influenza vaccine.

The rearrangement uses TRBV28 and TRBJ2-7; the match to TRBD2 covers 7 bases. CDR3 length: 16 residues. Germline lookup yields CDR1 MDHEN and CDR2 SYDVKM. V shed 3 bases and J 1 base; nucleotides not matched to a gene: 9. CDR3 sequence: CASSFPHAGVSYEQYF. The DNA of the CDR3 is TGTGCCAGCAGTTTCCCCCACGCGGGAGTATCCTACGAGCAGTACTTC. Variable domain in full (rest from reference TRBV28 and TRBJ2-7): DVKVTQSSRYLVKRTGEKVFLECVQDMDHENMFWYRQDPGLGLRLIYFSYDVKMKEKGDIPEGYSVSREKKERFSLILESASTNQTSMYLCASSFPHAGVSYEQYFGPGTRLTVT.

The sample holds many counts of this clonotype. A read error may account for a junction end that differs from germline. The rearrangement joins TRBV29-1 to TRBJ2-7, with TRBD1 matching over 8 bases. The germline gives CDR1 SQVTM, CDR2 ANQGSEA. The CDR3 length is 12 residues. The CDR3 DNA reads TGCAGCGCTGAAACAGGGGGTTACGAGCAGTACTTC. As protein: CSAETGGYEQYF.

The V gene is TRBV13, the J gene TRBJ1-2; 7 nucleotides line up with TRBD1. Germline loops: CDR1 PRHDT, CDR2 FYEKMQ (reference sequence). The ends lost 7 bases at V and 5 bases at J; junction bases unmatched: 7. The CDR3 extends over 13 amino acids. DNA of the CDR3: TGTGCCAGCAAGAACAGGGGATCGTATGGCTACACCTTC. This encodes CASKNRGSYGYTF.

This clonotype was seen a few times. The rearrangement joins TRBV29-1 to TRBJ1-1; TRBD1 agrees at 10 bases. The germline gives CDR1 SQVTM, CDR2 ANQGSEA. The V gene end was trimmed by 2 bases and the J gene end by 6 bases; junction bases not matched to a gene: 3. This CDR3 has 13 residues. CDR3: CSVERDRGAEAFF. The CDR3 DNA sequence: TGCAGCGTTGAAAGGGACAGGGGCGCTGAAGCTTTCTTT.

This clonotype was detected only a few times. CDR3 in DNA: TGTGCCAGCAGCTTAGGTACGAGCTCTGGAAACACCATATATTTT. It is translated as CASSLGTSSGNTIYF. The V gene is TRBV7-6, the J gene TRBJ1-3; D gene unclear. Germline-derived CDR1 and CDR2 are SGHVS and FNYEAQ. The CDR3 runs to 15 residues. V was clipped by 1 base and J by 0 bases, with 7 bases between them.

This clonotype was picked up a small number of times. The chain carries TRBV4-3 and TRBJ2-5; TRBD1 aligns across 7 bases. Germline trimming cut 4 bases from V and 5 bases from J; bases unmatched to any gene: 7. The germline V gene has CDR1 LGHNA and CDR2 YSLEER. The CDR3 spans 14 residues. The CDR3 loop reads CASSRHRGKETQYF. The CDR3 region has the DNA TGCGCCAGCAGCCGCCACAGGGGTAAGGAGACCCAGTACTTC.

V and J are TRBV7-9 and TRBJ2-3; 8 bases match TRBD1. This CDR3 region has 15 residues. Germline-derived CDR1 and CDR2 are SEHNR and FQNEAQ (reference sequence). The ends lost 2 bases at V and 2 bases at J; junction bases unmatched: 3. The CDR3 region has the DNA TGTGCCAGCAGCTTAAACAGGGGGATCACAGATACGCAGTATTTT. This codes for CASSLNRGITDTQYF.

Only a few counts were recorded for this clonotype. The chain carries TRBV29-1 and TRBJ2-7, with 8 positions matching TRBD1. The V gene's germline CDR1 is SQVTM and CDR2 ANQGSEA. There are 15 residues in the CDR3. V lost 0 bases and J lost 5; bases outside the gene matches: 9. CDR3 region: CSVEEPRQGYDEQYF. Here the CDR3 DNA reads TGCAGCGTTGAAGAGCCCAGACAGGGGTACGACGAGCAGTACTTC.

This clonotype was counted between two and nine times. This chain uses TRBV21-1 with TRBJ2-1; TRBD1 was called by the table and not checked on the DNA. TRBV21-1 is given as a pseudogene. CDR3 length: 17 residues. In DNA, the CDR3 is TGTGCCAGCAGCGGAAAACTGGACAGCGGGGGCTACAATGAGCAGTTCTTC. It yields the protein CASSGKLDSGGYNEQFF.

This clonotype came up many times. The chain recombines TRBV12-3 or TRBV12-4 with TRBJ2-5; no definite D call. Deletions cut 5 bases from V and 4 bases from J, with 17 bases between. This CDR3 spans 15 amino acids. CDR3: CASSPWDSLVETQYF. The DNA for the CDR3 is TGTGCCAGCAGTCCTTGGGATAGCTTGGTAGAGACCCAGTACTTC.

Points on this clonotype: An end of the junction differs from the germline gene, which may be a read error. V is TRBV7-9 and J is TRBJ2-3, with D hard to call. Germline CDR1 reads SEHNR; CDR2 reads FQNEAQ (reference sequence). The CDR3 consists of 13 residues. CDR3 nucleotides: TGTGCCAGCAGCATAGCTCCCACAGATACGCAGTATTTT. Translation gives CASSIAPTDTQYF.

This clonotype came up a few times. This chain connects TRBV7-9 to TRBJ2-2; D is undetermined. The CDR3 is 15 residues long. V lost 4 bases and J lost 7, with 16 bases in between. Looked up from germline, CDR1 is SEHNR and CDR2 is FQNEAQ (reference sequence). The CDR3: CASSYSFGSDGELFF. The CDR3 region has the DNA TGTGCCAGCAGCTACTCTTTTGGGTCGGACGGGGAGCTGTTTTTT.

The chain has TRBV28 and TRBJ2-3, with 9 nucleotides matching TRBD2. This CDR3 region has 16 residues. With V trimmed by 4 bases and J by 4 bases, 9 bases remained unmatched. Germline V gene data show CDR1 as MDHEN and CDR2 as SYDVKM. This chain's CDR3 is CASSYSRGGRADTQYF. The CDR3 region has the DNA TGTGCCAGCAGTTATTCTCGGGGCGGGAGGGCAGATACGCAGTATTTT.

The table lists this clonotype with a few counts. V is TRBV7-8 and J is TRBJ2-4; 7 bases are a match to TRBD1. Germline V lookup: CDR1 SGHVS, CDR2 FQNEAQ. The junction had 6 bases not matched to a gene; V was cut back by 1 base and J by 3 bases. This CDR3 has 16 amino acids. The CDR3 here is CASSLEGARVKNIQYF. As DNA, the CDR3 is TGTGCCAGCAGCTTAGAGGGGGCGCGGGTCAAAAACATTCAGTACTTC. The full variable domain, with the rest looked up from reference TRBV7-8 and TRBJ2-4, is GAGVSQSPRYKVAKRGQDVALRCDPISGHVSLFWYQQALGQGPEFLTYFQNEAQLDKSGLPSDRFFAERPEGSVSTLKIQRTQQEDSAVYLCASSLEGARVKNIQYFGAGTRLSVL.